The 22 T cell receptor beta chains reported below all come from one sample, sequenced in a study of control samples from healthy donors and cancer patients. Profiling relied on immunoSEQ multiplex PCR, and the TCRdb table lists in-frame clones only, not all of them. The sample comprises 350,000 to 450,000 clones, around nine tenths of which are singletons, and 5% to 7% rests with the top ten. Sequencing was done on a sample of PBMCs. These receptors were collected from a man in his forties with head and neck cancer.

In this sample, this clone turned up a few times. This chain links TRBV19 with TRBJ1-1; 7 bases align to TRBD1. The CDR3 loop spans 13 amino acids. Germline V CDR1 and CDR2: LNHDA, SQIVND (reference sequence). Trimming cost V 5 bases and J 5 bases; bases outside gene matches: 5. Here the CDR3 DNA reads TGTGCCAGTAGTGAGCAGGGGGGTACTGAAGCTTTCTTT. Translated, it gives CASSEQGGTEAFF.

The rearrangement joins TRBV5-8 to TRBJ2-3, with D possibly matching TRBD1 (6 bases). CDR1 and CDR2 from the germline V gene are SGHTS and YDEGEE. The CDR3 totals 15 residues. V lost 4 bases to trimming and J lost 0 bases, with 12 bases between them. The CDR3 loop is CASSTGTTSTDTQYF. CDR3 bases: TGTGCCAGCAGCACCGGGACAACTAGCACAGATACGCAGTATTTT.

The rearrangement joins TRBV14 to TRBJ2-1; no firm D call. Germline-derived CDR1 and CDR2 are SGHDN and FVKESK. Trimming removed 1 base at V and 0 bases at J, with 10 bases between. This CDR3 comprises 16 residues. The CDR3 nucleotides are TGTGCCAGCAGCCAAGGGTGGCCAAGCTCCTACAATGAGCAGTTCTTC. Translation gives CASSQGWPSSYNEQFF.

The chain uses TRBV5-6 and TRBJ1-6; a weak D match, TRBD1 (5 bases). Germline lookup yields CDR1 SGHDT and CDR2 YYEEEE. This CDR3 comprises 15 residues. V gave up 0 bases and J gave up 9 bases, with 13 bases separating them. In nucleotides, the CDR3 is TGTGCCAGCAGCTTGGTTGGGGACGGGGGTTCACCCCTCCACTTT. Its protein is CASSLVGDGGSPLHF.

J is TRBJ1-5 and V is TRBV24-1; a possible D gene is TRBD1 (5 bases). This CDR3 region has 13 residues. With 8 bases removed from V and 4 bases from J, the gap between germline ends came to 11 bases. The germline gives CDR1 KGHDR, CDR2 SFDVKD. The CDR3 region is CATNEGSNQPQHF. CDR3 DNA: TGTGCCACCAACGAGGGGTCGAATCAGCCCCAGCATTTT.

The chain couples TRBV27 to TRBJ2-7, with D tentatively TRBD1 or TRBD2 (7 bases each). Trimming took 11 bases from V and 6 from J, leaving 20 bases between them. This CDR3 region has 13 residues. CDR1 is MNHEY and CDR2 is SMNVEV in the germline V gene (reference sequence). This CDR3 reads CAARPAGGGEQYF. The CDR3 region has the DNA TGTGCCGCTCGGCCGGCAGGGGGGGGCGAGCAGTACTTC.

The table lists this clone with a count of one. The chain uses TRBV29-1 and TRBJ1-1, with TRBD1 matching over 8 bases. V was clipped by 7 bases and J by 6 bases; unmatched bases: 4. The CDR3 contains 11 residues. The V gene's germline CDR1 is SQVTM and CDR2 ANQGSEA. This CDR3 reads CSARGLAEAFF. The DNA for the CDR3 is TGCAGCGCCAGGGGGCTTGCTGAAGCTTTCTTT.

The chain employs TRBV30 and TRBJ2-1; D may be TRBD1 or TRBD2 (6 bases each). Germline loops: CDR1 GTSNPN, CDR2 SVGIG (reference sequence). V was cut by 0 bases and J by 5 bases, with 20 bases left in between. The CDR3 is 17 residues long. The CDR3 DNA reads TGTGCCTGGAGTGTACTTGGCCTGAGGGGGGACGACAATGAGCAGTTCTTC. Translating it yields CAWSVLGLRGDDNEQFF.

The chain combines TRBV28 with TRBJ1-1; tentative D call: TRBD1 (5 bases). Germline V gives CDR1 MDHEN, CDR2 SYDVKM. There are 16 residues in the CDR3. V lost 2 bases, J lost 5 bases, and 18 bases lay in between. The CDR3 DNA follows: TGTGCCAGCAGTTTAGGTTGGGGGATTCAGGAAACTGAAGCTTTCTTT. Encoded protein: CASSLGWGIQETEAFF.

The chain couples TRBV19 to TRBJ2-3; perhaps TRBD1 as D (6 bases). V was cut by 6 bases and J by 4 bases, with 17 bases left in between. Germline CDR1 LNHDA, CDR2 SQIVND (reference sequence). The CDR3 runs to 15 residues. The DNA for the CDR3 is TGTGCCAGTAGGGGCAGGGGCGATCTGGCAGATACGCAGTATTTT. This codes for CASRGRGDLADTQYF.

The table lists this clone with a count of one. This chain links TRBV4-2 with TRBJ1-1; D might be TRBD1 (6 bases). Germline values: CDR1 LGHNA, CDR2 YNFKEQ. Trimming cost V 0 bases and J 8 bases, with 10 bases left between them. The CDR3 sequence is 13 residues long. The chain's CDR3 is CASSQDSRGEAFF. The CDR3 DNA is TGTGCCAGCAGCCAAGATAGCAGGGGCGAAGCTTTCTTT.

The rearrangement links TRBV9 to TRBJ2-2; D unclear. This CDR3 is built from 13 residues. V was pared by 4 bases and J by 3 bases, with 7 bases between. Germline assignment: CDR1 SGDLS and CDR2 YYNGEE. CDR3 protein: CASSLPYTGELFF. CDR3 sequence (DNA): TGTGCCAGCAGCTTACCATACACCGGGGAGCTGTTTTTT. Together with reference TRBV9 and TRBJ2-2, the CDR3 gives the full variable domain: DSGVTQTPKHLITATGQRVTLRCSPRSGDLSVYWYQQSLDQGLQFLIQYYNGEERAKGNILERFSAQQFPDLHSELNLSSLELGDSALYFCASSLPYTGELFFGEGSRLTVL.

For the CDR3, the DNA is TGTGCCAGCAGCTTAGCGCATCGAAGGGTCTACGAGCAGTACTTC. This gives the protein CASSLAHRRVYEQYF. The chain carries TRBV7-2 and TRBJ2-7; D gene uncertain. CDR1 is SGHTA, CDR2 FQGNSA, per germline. The ends were cut back, 0 bases at V and 3 bases at J, with 12 bases in the middle. This CDR3 is built from 15 residues.

This chain uses TRBV30 with TRBJ2-3; TRBD2 matches at 9 bases. CDR1 GTSNPN and CDR2 SVGIG come from the germline V gene (reference sequence). There are 14 residues in the CDR3. V shed 2 bases, J shed 6 bases, and the junction held 6 bases outside the gene matches. The CDR3 nucleotides are TGTGCCTGGAGTAAGGCGGGGGGGGCGGATACGCAGTATTTT. It codes for CAWSKAGGADTQYF. The whole variable domain, remainder taken from reference TRBV30 and TRBJ2-3, is SQTIHQWPATLVQPVGSPLSLECTVEGTSNPNLYWYRQAAGRGLQLLFYSVGIGQISSEVPQNLSASRPQDRQFILSSKKLLLSDSGFYLCAWSKAGGADTQYFGPGTRLTVL.

J is TRBJ2-3 and V is TRBV27, with TRBD2 identical over 9 bases. Trimming removed 2 bases from V and 2 bases from J; junction bases left unmatched: 5. This CDR3 contains 16 residues. Per the germline V gene, CDR1 is MNHEY and CDR2 is SMNVEV (reference sequence). DNA for the CDR3: TGTGCCAGCAGTTTAGCCCCTAGCGGGGTCACAGATACGCAGTATTTT. Amino acids: CASSLAPSGVTDTQYF.

This clone was seen a single time. The J gene is TRBJ1-2, the V gene TRBV12-3 or TRBV12-4; maybe TRBD1 (5 bases). V was pared by 6 bases and J by 3 bases, with 11 bases between. The CDR3 is 13 residues long. CDR3: CASSGGSDYGYTF. The CDR3 DNA reads TGTGCCAGCAGCGGGGGAAGTGACTATGGCTACACCTTC.

The rearrangement links TRBV7-9 to TRBJ2-7; the match to TRBD1 covers 7 bases. The V and J ends lost 4 bases and 2 bases, in that order; junction bases with no gene match: 5. The CDR3 covers 14 residues. Germline CDR1 SEHNR, CDR2 FQNEAQ (reference sequence). Here the CDR3 reads CASSWGQLTYEQYF. CDR3 in DNA: TGTGCCAGCAGCTGGGGACAGCTTACCTACGAGCAGTACTTC. Filled out from reference TRBV7-9 and TRBJ2-7, the complete variable domain reads DTGVSQNPRHKITKRGQNVTFRCDPISEHNRLYWYRQTLGQGPEFLTYFQNEAQLEKSRLLSDRFSAERPKGSFSTLEIQRTEQGDSAMYLCASSWGQLTYEQYFGPGTRLTVT.

The CDR3 spells CASSQPFSGRASYEQYF. CDR3 nucleotide sequence: TGTGCCAGCAGCCAGCCCTTTAGCGGGAGGGCCTCTTACGAGCAGTACTTC. V usage is TRBV11-2 and J usage is TRBJ2-7; 11 bases fit TRBD2. The CDR3 has 17 residues. Germline CDR1 reads SGHAT; CDR2 reads FQNNGV. V lost 5 bases and J lost 4; bases outside the gene matches: 13. Full variable domain (missing parts from reference TRBV11-2 and TRBJ2-7): EAGVAQSPRYKIIEKRQSVAFWCNPISGHATLYWYQQILGQGPKLLIQFQNNGVVDDSQLPKDRFSAERLKGVDSTLKIQPAKLEDSAVYLCASSQPFSGRASYEQYFGPGTRLTVT.

The V and J genes are TRBV6-2 or TRBV6-3 and TRBJ2-5; D gene ambiguous. Germline V gene data show CDR1 as MNHEY and CDR2 as SVGEGT. Deletions cut 0 bases from V and 6 bases from J, with 5 bases between. This CDR3 comprises 12 residues. CDR3 bases: TGTGCCAGCAGTTACTCGACGCAGACCCAGTACTTC. It translates to CASSYSTQTQYF.

The chain is built from TRBV3-1 (or the pseudogene TRBV3-2) and TRBJ1-1; D uncertain. This CDR3 is built from 14 residues. V shed 1 base and J shed 3 bases, with 9 bases lying between them. Germline V gene sequence: CDR1 LGHDT, CDR2 YNNKEL (reference sequence). DNA for the CDR3: TGTGCCAGCAGCCAAGGTCGGGCCCACACTGAAGCTTTCTTT. Amino acid sequence: CASSQGRAHTEAFF.

V gene TRBV20-1 combines with J gene TRBJ1-4, with D unresolved. CDR1 and CDR2 from the germline V gene are DFQATT and SNEGSKA (reference sequence). Trimming removed 3 bases at V and 3 bases at J, with 11 bases between. CDR3 length: 14 residues. The CDR3 loop is CSASLGASNEKLFF. The CDR3 DNA is TGCAGTGCTAGTCTCGGTGCGTCTAATGAAAAACTGTTTTTT.

The rearrangement links TRBV2 to TRBJ1-1; maybe TRBD1 (5 bases). The V gene lost 4 bases and the J gene lost 7 bases, with 13 bases spanning the gap. The CDR3 loop spans 13 amino acids. Germline values: CDR1 SNHLY, CDR2 FYNNEI. The CDR3 DNA reads as TGTGCCAGCAGTGCTGGGGGAGTAGGTGAAGCTTTCTTT. Its protein product is CASSAGGVGEAFF.